These 4 T cell receptor beta chains were all obtained from the same sample, sequenced in a study of blood T cell repertoires in COVID-19. Only in-frame clones appear in the TCRdb table, and some are missing; sequencing was by immunoSEQ multiplex PCR. Of 350,000 to 550,000 clones detected, nearly 90% appear once; the ten largest clones hold roughly 1.9%. The material sequenced was PBMCs or T cells enriched from blood (not recorded which). These receptors came from a woman aged 18 to 35 with acute COVID-19.

The gene calls are TRBV18 and TRBJ2-7; D is unclear. V dropped 0 bases and J dropped 0 bases, with 9 bases sitting between them. The CDR3 sequence is 15 residues long. Germline-derived CDR1 and CDR2 are KGHSH and LQKENI. The DNA for the CDR3 is TGTGCCAGCTCACCACCGTCACAGCCCTCCTACGAGCAGTACTTC. Translation gives CASSPPSQPSYEQYF.

The CDR3 sequence: CASSLWPGQETQYF. CDR3 coding DNA: TGTGCCAGCAGTTTGTGGCCGGGCCAAGAGACCCAGTACTTC. The rearrangement joins TRBV27 to TRBJ2-5; D is ambiguous. Trimming took 3 bases from V and 1 from J, leaving 9 bases between them. The germline V gene encodes CDR1 MNHEY and CDR2 SMNVEV (reference sequence). The CDR3 has 14 amino acids.

The rearrangement uses TRBV5-1 and TRBJ1-2, with TRBD1 matching over 12 bases. CDR3 length: 14 amino acids. The V segment lost 4 bases and the J segment 4 bases; nucleotides outside the gene matches: 2. Germline V gene lookup returns CDR1 SGHRS and CDR2 YFSETQ. Written as DNA, the CDR3 is TGCGCCAGCAGCATGGGACAGGGGGCCTATGGCTACACCTTC. Residues: CASSMGQGAYGYTF.

V gene TRBV19 combines with J gene TRBJ2-6, with D possibly being TRBD1 (5 bases). This CDR3 region has 15 residues. Germline V gene data show CDR1 as LNHDA and CDR2 as SQIVND (reference sequence). V shed 0 bases and J shed 2 bases, with 5 bases lying between them. Here the CDR3 reads CASSIDRAGANVLTF. DNA for the CDR3: TGTGCCAGTAGTATAGACAGGGCTGGGGCCAACGTCCTGACTTTC.